The present entry profiles one T cell receptor beta chain with its context. Its antigen remains unknown. The sequenced template was RNA, covering the TCR beta CDR3 region. The first-round RT-PCR employed HTBI primers together with the Qiagen OneStep RT-PCR kit. A multiplex PCR was then performed as the second round. MiXCR was run by TCRdb on the multiplex PCR reads, yielding one entry per CDR3 protein. This table has about 220,000 distinct CDR3 sequences, roughly a fifth appearing once. The data were obtained in a study of Graves' ophthalmopathy and Graves' hyperthyroidism. Study-level findings and limits: A model of 13 signatures distinguished ophthalmopathy from stable hyperthyroidism at 85% to 90% sensitivity and 81.08% specificity. Both an approximately 70% sensitivity and an approximately 77% specificity characterized the model's predictions of ophthalmopathy progression.

Pregnancy or lactation, uncontrolled infections and other autoimmune diseases were grounds for excluding patients. The authors isolated PBMCs from about 10 ml of fresh peripheral blood. V was pared by 0 bases and J by 10 bases, with 15 bases between. The CDR3 consists of 14 residues. Germline CDR1 is LGHDT and CDR2 is YNNKEL (reference sequence). This TCR was recovered from a woman aged 45 to 65 with Graves' ophthalmopathy. The source material was peripheral blood. The chain links TRBV3-1 to TRBJ1-1; D is unclear. The CDR3 loop reads CASSQDLTSGGAFF. Written as DNA, the CDR3 is TGTGCCAGCAGCCAAGATCTGACTTCGGGAGGAGCTTTCTTT.